The 4 T cell receptor beta chains presented below share a single source sample, sequenced in a study of T cell responses to AZD1222 COVID-19 vaccine. Assay used: immunoSEQ multiplex PCR; TCRdb lists only in-frame clones, some missing. Of 150,000 to 200,000 clones in the sample, roughly 90% are singletons; the top ten hold around 1.3%. The starting material was peripheral blood, obtained on day 0 of AZD1222 vaccination. These TCRs come from an adult in good health.

This clone is termed large. The V call is TRBV6-1, the J call TRBJ1-6; 12 bases match TRBD1. The trim removed 3 bases at V and 9 bases at J, leaving 3 bases unmatched. Germline CDR1 and CDR2: MNHNS and SASEGT. The CDR3 has 15 residues. The CDR3 loop is CASSEPGQGASPLHF. Written as DNA, the CDR3 is TGTGCCAGCAGTGAGCCGGGACAGGGGGCTTCACCCCTCCACTTT.

The sample holds one count of this clone. The gene calls are TRBV18 and TRBJ2-7; 8 nucleotides match TRBD1. The germline gives CDR1 KGHSH, CDR2 LQKENI. This CDR3 contains 13 residues. V was pared by 4 bases and J by 4 bases, with 3 bases of the junction left unmatched. CDR3 loop: CASSRGQGYEQYF. DNA for the CDR3: TGTGCCAGCTCACGCGGACAGGGTTACGAGCAGTACTTC.

The genes are TRBV7-2 and TRBJ1-1, with D possibly being TRBD1 (6 bases). V dropped 1 base and J dropped 0 bases, with 9 bases sitting between them. The CDR3 runs to 15 residues. Germline assignment: CDR1 SGHTA and CDR2 FQGNSA. CDR3 residues: CASSLVAGVNTEAFF. In nucleotides, the CDR3 is TGTGCCAGCAGCTTAGTAGCAGGGGTGAACACTGAAGCTTTCTTT. Together with reference TRBV7-2 and TRBJ1-1, the CDR3 gives the full variable domain: GAGVSQSPSNKVTEKGKDVELRCDPISGHTALYWYRQSLGQGLEFLIYFQGNSAPDKSGLPSDRFSAERTGGSVSTLTIQRTQQEDSAVYLCASSLVAGVNTEAFFGQGTRLTVV.

The rearrangement joins TRBV3-1 (or the pseudogene TRBV3-2) to TRBJ2-5; 9 bases align to TRBD2. Germline-derived CDR1 and CDR2 are LGHDT and YNNKEL (reference sequence). The trim removed 1 base at V and 3 bases at J, leaving 12 bases unmatched. The CDR3 consists of 18 residues. For the CDR3, the DNA is TGTGCCAGCAGCCAAGTTCCGTTGCTAGCGGGGTATAAAGAGACCCAGTACTTC. Residues: CASSQVPLLAGYKETQYF.